This T cell receptor (beta chain) was documented in a study of blood T cell repertoires in COVID-19 (dated by TCRdb to 2018 to 2021). Regarding the study in general: The collaborator samples originated in the United States, Italy and Spain and spanned the acute and convalescent phases of COVID-19. Where available, HLA class I and class II types were taken from metadata supplied by the sample provider and were not determined by assay-based typing. Samples were obtained from the ongoing ImmuneRACE study (first 160 participants) and from over 1,000 subjects provided by 6 global collaborators. The sample metadata nearly always contained a de-identified subject ID, COVID-19 status, age in years and sex. The prospective study material was composed of cDNA or gDNA derived from T cells, B-cell-depleted T cells, or PBMCs. The repertoires were made available in a free public database intended to serve as a resource for research on the immune response to SARS-CoV-2. The dataset comprised deeply sampled blood TCRbeta repertoires from subjects exposed to, actively infected with, or recovered from COVID-19.

Findings and caveats that apply to the study as a whole: How much clinical and demographic metadata was included differed by source and by participant, and the metadata was provided uncurated.

TCRbeta CDR3 regions were amplified from genomic DNA by means of the immunoSEQ Assay, a bias-controlled multiplex PCR. Processing in the source paper ran as follows. Within the assay, amplification of reference gene primers was used to estimate how many nucleated cells each sample contained. To quantify the absolute abundance of each unique TCRbeta CDR3 rearrangement, sequence reads were collapsed and filtered. Productive Simpson clonality was computed per sample as the square root of Simpson's diversity index over productive rearrangements. TCRdb obtained this table from immuneACCESS and retained in-frame rearrangements with V and J assigned. These tables miss some clones; where compared with another copy, unresolved V genes account for less than half of the shortfall, and the remainder is unexplained. Clone size and the V and J calls come from that table; the DNA yielded D and trimming. The sample contains 80,000 to 100,000 clones, approximately 80% of them found a single time. The ten largest clones add up to under 13% of the sample.

To note about this clone: The antigen it binds to is not known. Within one base of it there is no much larger clone, and no base qualities were kept.

Each collaborating institution followed its own protocols to collect whole blood in K2EDTA tubes. Collaborator samples were shipped for TCRbeta analysis as frozen whole blood, isolated PBMCs, or DNA extracted from either sample type. CDR1 SGHTA and CDR2 FQGNSA are derived from the germline V gene. Compared with germline, V lacks 2 bases and J lacks 6 bases; bases without a gene match: 6. The CDR3 runs 17 residues from the cysteine to the phenylalanine. The only DNA kept is the CDR3, 51 bases in frame from the first base. The source is a man aged 65-85 years with active or convalescent COVID-19. The sample taken for sequencing was peripheral blood. This sequence uses TRBV7-2 and TRBJ2-3; the central 15 bases match TRBD2. This receptor has the CDR3 CASSLRGLAGGSDTQYF. The base sequence is TGTGCCAGCAGCTTAAGGGGACTAGCGGGGGGTAGCGATACGCAGTATTTT.